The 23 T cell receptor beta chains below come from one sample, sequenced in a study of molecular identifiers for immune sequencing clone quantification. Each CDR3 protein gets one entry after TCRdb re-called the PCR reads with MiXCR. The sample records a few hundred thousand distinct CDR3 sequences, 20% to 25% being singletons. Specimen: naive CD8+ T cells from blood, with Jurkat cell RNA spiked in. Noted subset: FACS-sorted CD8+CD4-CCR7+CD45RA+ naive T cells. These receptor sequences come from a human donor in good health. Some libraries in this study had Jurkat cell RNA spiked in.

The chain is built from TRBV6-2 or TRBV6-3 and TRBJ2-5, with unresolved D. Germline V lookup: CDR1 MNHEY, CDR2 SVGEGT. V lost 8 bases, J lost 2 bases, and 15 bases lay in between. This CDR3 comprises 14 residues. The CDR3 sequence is CASSISRSQETQYF. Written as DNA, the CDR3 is TGTGCCAGCTCCATAAGCCGATCACAAGAGACCCAGTACTTC.

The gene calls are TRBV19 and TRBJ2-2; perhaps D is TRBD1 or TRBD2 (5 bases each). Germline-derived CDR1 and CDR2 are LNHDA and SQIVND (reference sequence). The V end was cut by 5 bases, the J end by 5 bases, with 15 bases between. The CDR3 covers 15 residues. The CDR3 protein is CASSPVGWGTGELFF. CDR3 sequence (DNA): TGTGCCAGTAGTCCCGTCGGTTGGGGGACCGGGGAGCTGTTTTTT.

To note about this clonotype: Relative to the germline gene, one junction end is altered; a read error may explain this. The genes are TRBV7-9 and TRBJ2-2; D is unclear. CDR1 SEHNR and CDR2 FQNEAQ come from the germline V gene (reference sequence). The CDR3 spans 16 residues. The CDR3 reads CASSFTRKGNTEEPFF. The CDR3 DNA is TGTGCCAGCAGCTTTACCCGTAAAGGCAACACCGAGGAGCCGTTTTTT.

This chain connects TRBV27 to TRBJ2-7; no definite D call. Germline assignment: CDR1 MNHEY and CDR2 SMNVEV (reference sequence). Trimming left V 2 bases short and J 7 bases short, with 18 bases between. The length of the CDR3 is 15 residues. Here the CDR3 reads CASSLGFVPLTEQYF. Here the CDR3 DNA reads TGTGCCAGCAGTTTAGGGTTTGTACCTCTTACAGAGCAGTACTTC.

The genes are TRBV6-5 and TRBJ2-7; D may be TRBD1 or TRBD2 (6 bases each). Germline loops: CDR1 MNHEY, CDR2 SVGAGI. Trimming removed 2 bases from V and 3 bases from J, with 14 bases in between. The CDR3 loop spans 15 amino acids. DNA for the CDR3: TGTGCCAGCAGTTACGTAATACAGGGAGGCTACGAGCAGTACTTC. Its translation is CASSYVIQGGYEQYF.

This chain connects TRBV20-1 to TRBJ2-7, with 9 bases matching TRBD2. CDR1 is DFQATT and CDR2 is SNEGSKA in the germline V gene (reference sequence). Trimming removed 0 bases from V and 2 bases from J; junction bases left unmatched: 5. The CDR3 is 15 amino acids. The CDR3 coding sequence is TGCAGTGCTAGAGAAGTAGCGGGAGTACCCTACGAGCAGTACTTC. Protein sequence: CSAREVAGVPYEQYF.

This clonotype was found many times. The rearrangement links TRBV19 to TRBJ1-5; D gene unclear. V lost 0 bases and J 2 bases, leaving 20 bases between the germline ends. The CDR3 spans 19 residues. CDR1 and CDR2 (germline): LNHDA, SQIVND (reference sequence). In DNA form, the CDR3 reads TGTGCCAGTAGTATAGATTTAAGCTCCGTCCGCAGTGGCAATCAGCCCCAGCATTTT. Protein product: CASSIDLSSVRSGNQPQHF.

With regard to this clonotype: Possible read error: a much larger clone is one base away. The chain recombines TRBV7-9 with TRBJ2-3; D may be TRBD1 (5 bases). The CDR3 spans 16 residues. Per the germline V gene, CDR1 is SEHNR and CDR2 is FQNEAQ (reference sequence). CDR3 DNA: TGTGTCAGCAGCCGTGCCCAGGGCTACGGCACAGATACGCAGTATTTT. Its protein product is CVSSRAQGYGTDTQYF.

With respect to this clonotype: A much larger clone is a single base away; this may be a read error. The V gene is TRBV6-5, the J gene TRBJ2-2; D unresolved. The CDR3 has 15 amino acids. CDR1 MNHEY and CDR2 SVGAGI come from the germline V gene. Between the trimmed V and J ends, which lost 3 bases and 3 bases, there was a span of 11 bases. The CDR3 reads CASSYKDVDTGELFF. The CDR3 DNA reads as TGTGCCAGCAGTTATAAGGACGTAGACACCGGGGAGCTGTTTTTT.

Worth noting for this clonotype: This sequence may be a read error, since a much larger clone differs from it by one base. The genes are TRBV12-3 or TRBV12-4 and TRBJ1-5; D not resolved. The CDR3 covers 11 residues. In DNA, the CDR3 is TGTACCAGCAGCCTGGGAGGGCCCCAGCATTTT. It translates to CTSSLGGPQHF.

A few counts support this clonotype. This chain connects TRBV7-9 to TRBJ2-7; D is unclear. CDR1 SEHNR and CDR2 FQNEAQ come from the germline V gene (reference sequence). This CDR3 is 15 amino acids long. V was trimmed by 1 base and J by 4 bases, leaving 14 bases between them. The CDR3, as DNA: TGTGCCAGCAGCTTAGGGGTTGGCAGTAATTACGAGCAGTACTTC. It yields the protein CASSLGVGSNYEQYF.

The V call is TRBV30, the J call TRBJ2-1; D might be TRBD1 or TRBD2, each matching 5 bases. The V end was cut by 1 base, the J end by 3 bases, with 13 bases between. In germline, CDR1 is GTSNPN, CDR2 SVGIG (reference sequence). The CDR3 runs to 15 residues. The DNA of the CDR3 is TGTGCCTGGAGTGACCCGGGGACCGTCTACAATGAGCAGTTCTTC. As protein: CAWSDPGTVYNEQFF.

For the CDR3, the DNA is TGTGCCAGCAGCTTAGGTTTCGGGACAGGGGAGTTCGGCAATCAGCCCCAGCATTTT. It is translated as CASSLGFGTGEFGNQPQHF. The V call is TRBV7-2, the J call TRBJ1-5; 10 positions match TRBD1. CDR3 length equals 19 residues. V was pared by 1 base and J by 2 bases, with 11 bases of the junction left unmatched. The V gene's germline CDR1 is SGHTA and CDR2 FQGNSA.

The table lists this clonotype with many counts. CDR3 amino acids: CASSPGLRTEAFF. The CDR3 coding sequence is TGTGCCAGCAGTCCAGGACTTAGGACTGAAGCTTTCTTT. The chain employs TRBV12-3 or TRBV12-4 and TRBJ1-1; D is unclear. Trimming took 5 bases from V and 5 from J, leaving 12 bases between them. The CDR3 consists of 13 residues.

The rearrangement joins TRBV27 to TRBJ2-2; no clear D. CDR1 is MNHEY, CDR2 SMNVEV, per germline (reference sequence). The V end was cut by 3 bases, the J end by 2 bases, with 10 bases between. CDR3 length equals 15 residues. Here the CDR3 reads CASSFWQRNTGELFF. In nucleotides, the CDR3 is TGTGCCAGCAGTTTTTGGCAGAGAAACACCGGGGAGCTGTTTTTT.

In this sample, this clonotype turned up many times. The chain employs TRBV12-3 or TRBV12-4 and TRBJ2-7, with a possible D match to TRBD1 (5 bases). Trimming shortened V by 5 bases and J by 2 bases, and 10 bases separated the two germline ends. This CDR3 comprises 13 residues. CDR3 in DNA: TGTGCCAGCAGTAGACAGCTTACCTACGAGCAGTACTTC. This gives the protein CASSRQLTYEQYF.

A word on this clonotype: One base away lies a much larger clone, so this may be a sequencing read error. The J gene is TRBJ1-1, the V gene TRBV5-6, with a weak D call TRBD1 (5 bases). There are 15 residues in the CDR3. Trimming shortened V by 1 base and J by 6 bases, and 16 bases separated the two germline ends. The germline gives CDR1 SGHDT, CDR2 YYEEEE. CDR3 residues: CASSLHGGLFPEAFF. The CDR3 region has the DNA TGTGCCAGCAGCTTGCATGGGGGACTTTTTCCTGAAGCTTTCTTT. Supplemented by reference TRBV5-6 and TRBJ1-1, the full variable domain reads DAGVTQSPTHLIKTRGQQVTLRCSPKSGHDTVSWYQQALGQGPQFIFQYYEEEERQRGNFPDRFSGHQFPNYSSELNVNALLLGDSALYLCASSLHGGLFPEAFFGQGTRLTVV.

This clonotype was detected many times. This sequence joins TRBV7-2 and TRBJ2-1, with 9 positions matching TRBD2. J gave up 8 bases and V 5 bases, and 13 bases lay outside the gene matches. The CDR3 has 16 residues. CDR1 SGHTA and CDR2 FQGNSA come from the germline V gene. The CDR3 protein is CASSHYWREGFYEQFF. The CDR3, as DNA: TGTGCCAGCAGCCATTATTGGCGGGAGGGTTTCTATGAGCAGTTCTTC.

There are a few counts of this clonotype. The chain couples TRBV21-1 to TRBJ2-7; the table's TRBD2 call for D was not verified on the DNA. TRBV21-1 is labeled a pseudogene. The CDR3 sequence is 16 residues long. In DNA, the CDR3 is TGTGCCAGCAGCCCATCAGGGCCAGGAAGAACCTACGAGCAGTACTTC. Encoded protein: CASSPSGPGRTYEQYF.

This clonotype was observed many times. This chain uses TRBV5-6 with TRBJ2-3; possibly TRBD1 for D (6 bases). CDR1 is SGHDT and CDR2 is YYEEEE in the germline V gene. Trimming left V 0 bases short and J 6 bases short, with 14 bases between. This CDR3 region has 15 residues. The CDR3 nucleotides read TGTGCCAGCAGCTTGGAGGGCAGGGGAGCGGATACGCAGTATTTT. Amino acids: CASSLEGRGADTQYF.

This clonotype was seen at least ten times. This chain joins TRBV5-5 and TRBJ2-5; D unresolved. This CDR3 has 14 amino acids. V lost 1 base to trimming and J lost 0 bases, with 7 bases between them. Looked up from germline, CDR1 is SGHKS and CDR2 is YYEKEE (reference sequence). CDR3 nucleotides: TGTGCCAGCAGCTTGTCGAGGTACCAAGAGACCCAGTACTTC. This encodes CASSLSRYQETQYF. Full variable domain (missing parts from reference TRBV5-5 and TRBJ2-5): DAGVTQSPTHLIKTRGQQVTLRCSPISGHKSVSWYQQVLGQGPQFIFQYYEKEERGRGNFPDRFSARQFPNYSSELNVNALLLGDSALYLCASSLSRYQETQYFGPGTRLLVL.

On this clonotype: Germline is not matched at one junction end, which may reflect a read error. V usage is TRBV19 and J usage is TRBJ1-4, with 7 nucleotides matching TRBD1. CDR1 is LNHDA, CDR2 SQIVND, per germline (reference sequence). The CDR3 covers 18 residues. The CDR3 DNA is TGCGCCACCTCACGGGACAGCGCGTTAGTTGCAACTAATGAAAAACTGTCTTTT. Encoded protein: CATSRDSALVATNEKLSF.

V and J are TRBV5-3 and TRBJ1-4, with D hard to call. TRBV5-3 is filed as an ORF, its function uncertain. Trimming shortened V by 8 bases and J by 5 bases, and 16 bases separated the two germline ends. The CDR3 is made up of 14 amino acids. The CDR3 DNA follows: TGTGCCAGCAGCCCCGCCGGGCAGAATGAAAAACTGTTTTTT. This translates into CASSPAGQNEKLFF.